A single sample gave rise to the 10 T cell receptor beta chains below, sequenced in a study of identical twins. TCRdb processed the 5' RACE reads anew with MiXCR; each CDR3 protein has one entry. Altogether a few hundred thousand distinct CDR3 sequences are present, less than 25% being singletons, with the ten largest covering 2.9%. These data are also associated with another study on T cells expressing NK-cell markers.

The sequenced sample consisted of CD4+ T cells sorted from blood. Receptors originate from a woman between 18 and 30 years old in good health.

The chain recombines TRBV7-8 with TRBJ2-3; 8 nucleotides line up with TRBD2. Unmatched junction bases numbered 3, after V lost 0 bases and J lost 4 bases. In germline, CDR1 is SGHVS, CDR2 FQNEAQ. The CDR3 is made up of 15 amino acids. For the CDR3, the DNA is TGTGCCAGCAGCTTAGCGCGGGGGGATGCAGATACGCAGTATTTT. It yields the protein CASSLARGDADTQYF. The full variable domain, with the rest looked up from reference TRBV7-8 and TRBJ2-3, is GAGVSQSPRYKVAKRGQDVALRCDPISGHVSLFWYQQALGQGPEFLTYFQNEAQLDKSGLPSDRFFAERPEGSVSTLKIQRTQQEDSAVYLCASSLARGDADTQYFGPGTRLTVL.

Note on this clonotype: At one boundary the junction diverges from the germline segment, which might be a read error. CDR3: CASSYRASGRDTHYF. As DNA, the CDR3 is TGTGCCAGCAGTTACCGGGCTAGCGGACGGGATACGCATTATTTT. This chain links TRBV6-2 or TRBV6-3 with TRBJ2-3; 7 nucleotides align to TRBD2. Germline V gene sequence: CDR1 MNHEY, CDR2 SVGEGT. This CDR3 is 15 amino acids long.

This clonotype was counted between two and nine times. The chain uses TRBV15 and TRBJ1-2, with D hard to call. The CDR3 contains 13 residues. Deletions cut 3 bases from V and 5 bases from J, with 10 bases between. The V gene's germline CDR1 is LNHNV and CDR2 YYDKDF (reference sequence). CDR3 sequence reads: CATSSNPSYGYTF. The CDR3, as DNA: TGTGCCACCAGCAGTAATCCAAGTTATGGCTACACCTTC.

The sample holds a few counts of this clonotype. The J gene is TRBJ1-1, the V gene TRBV29-1, with D unresolved. The CDR3 consists of 12 residues. Trimming pared 5 bases from V and 1 base from J, leaving 8 bases between. Germline V lookup: CDR1 SQVTM, CDR2 ANQGSEA. CDR3 DNA sequence: TGCAGCGTTTTACGGGAGAACACTGAAGCTTTCTTT. It yields the protein CSVLRENTEAFF.

The chain employs TRBV11-2 and TRBJ1-3; D is unclear. CDR3 length: 17 amino acids. V was cut by 0 bases and J by 2 bases, with 14 bases left in between. Germline loops: CDR1 SGHAT, CDR2 FQNNGV. In DNA form, the CDR3 reads TGTGCCAGCAGCTTAGAGGGTCTTCATACACCTGGAAACACCATATATTTT. Amino acids: CASSLEGLHTPGNTIYF.

The V call is TRBV7-2, the J call TRBJ2-3; 10 nucleotides line up with TRBD2. Germline CDR1 reads SGHTA; CDR2 reads FQGNSA. V was clipped by 3 bases and J by 1 base; unmatched bases: 4. This CDR3 has 16 amino acids. The CDR3 DNA reads as TGTGCCAGCAGCTTGCCCGGGACTAGCGGCACAGATACGCAGTATTTT. Its protein is CASSLPGTSGTDTQYF. The full variable domain, rest sourced from reference TRBV7-2 and TRBJ2-3, is GAGVSQSPSNKVTEKGKDVELRCDPISGHTALYWYRQSLGQGLEFLIYFQGNSAPDKSGLPSDRFSAERTGGSVSTLTIQRTQQEDSAVYLCASSLPGTSGTDTQYFGPGTRLTVL.

In this sample, this clonotype turned up a few times. The chain uses TRBV7-9 and TRBJ1-6; D might be TRBD1 (6 bases). Germline V gene sequence: CDR1 SEHNR, CDR2 FQNEAQ (reference sequence). The V and J ends lost 7 bases and 7 bases respectively, with 17 bases between them. The CDR3 contains 15 residues. The CDR3 here is CASTLGDRTNSPLHF. The DNA of the CDR3 is TGTGCCAGCACCCTCGGCGACAGGACGAATTCACCCCTCCACTTT.

The chain carries TRBV6-5 and TRBJ2-3; possible D gene TRBD1, 5 bases. Trimming stripped 3 bases from V and 3 bases from J, with 10 bases between. Per the germline V gene, CDR1 is MNHEY and CDR2 is SVGAGI. The CDR3 loop spans 14 amino acids. The CDR3 DNA reads TGTGCCAGCAGTTATGGGCCAGGGACAGATACGCAGTATTTT. This codes for CASSYGPGTDTQYF.

The V and J genes are TRBV6-1 and TRBJ2-3, with 8 nucleotides matching TRBD1. Germline values: CDR1 MNHNS, CDR2 SASEGT. The CDR3 covers 15 residues. V shed 5 bases and J 2 bases; nucleotides not matched to a gene: 6. The CDR3 loop is CASSKGQGYTDTQYF. CDR3 nucleotide sequence: TGTGCCAGCAGTAAAGGACAGGGATACACAGATACGCAGTATTTT.

This clonotype was seen more than once but under ten times. The chain uses TRBV7-2 and TRBJ1-2, with TRBD1 as a possible D gene (5 bases). This CDR3 is 13 amino acids long. Germline V lookup: CDR1 SGHTA, CDR2 FQGNSA. The ends were cut back, 5 bases at V and 3 bases at J, with 10 bases in the middle. CDR3 loop: CASSPETDYGYTF. The CDR3 nucleotides read TGTGCCAGCAGCCCCGAGACAGACTATGGCTACACCTTC.